This T cell receptor beta chain was identified during a study of T cells in localized non-small cell lung cancer. Germline lookup yields CDR1 DFQATT and CDR2 SNEGSKA (reference sequence). Trimming left V 6 bases short and J 6 bases short, with 8 bases between. The CDR3 runs to 10 residues. The repertoire was sequenced with immunoSEQ multiplex PCR; TCRdb's copy has only in-frame clones and lacks some. This table holds tens of thousands of clones, approximately 80% found once. For this clone: Antigen specificity is unknown.

Points from the study as a whole: Tumor showed lower T cell clonality than uninvolved adjacent lung, where it was highest. Elevated circulating T cell density in blood was associated with longer overall survival.

The material was peripheral blood mononuclear cells, obtained before any cancer treatment. The rearrangement joins TRBV20-1 to TRBJ1-1; D not certain. This receptor was taken from a man aged 40 to 69 with stage III lung adenocarcinoma. CDR3 sequence reads: CSAPIPEAFF. CDR3 nucleotide sequence: TGCAGTGCCCCGATACCTGAAGCTTTCTTT.